These T cell receptor beta chains were read from a single sample in a study of radiation and T cells in renal cell carcinoma. Libraries were prepared by immunoSEQ multiplex PCR; TCRdb keeps only in-frame clonotypes and omits some of them. Of a few thousand clones in the sample, around 75% were seen once. Here the sequenced sample was tumor tissue, taken from a patient whose treatment was nephrectomy without radiotherapy. These receptor sequences come from a man in his fifties with renal cell carcinoma. Both conserved end residues are part of each CDR3. The order of the fields is clone size, V gene, J gene, D gene, CDR3 protein, CDR3 DNA. A D gene is named only where the DNA matches it firmly. The size entry is marked missing in some rows and otherwise reads once, few, many or a size class.

clone_size: .; v_call: TRBV18; j_call: TRBJ2-1; d_call: .; cdr3_aa: CASSPKEDEQFF; cdr3_nt: TGTGCCAGCTCACCTAAAGAGGATGAGCAGTTCTTC
clone_size: .; v_call: TRBV2; j_call: TRBJ1-1; d_call: .; cdr3_aa: CASSRQLNTEAFF; cdr3_nt: TGTGCCAGCAGCCGACAGTTGAACACTGAAGCTTTCTTT
clone_size: few; v_call: TRBV6-1; j_call: TRBJ1-5; d_call: .; cdr3_aa: CASSEWSNQPQHF; cdr3_nt: TGTGCCAGCAGTGAGTGGTCCAATCAGCCCCAGCATTTT
clone_size: .; v_call: TRBV30; j_call: TRBJ1-2; d_call: TRBD1; cdr3_aa: CAWSLPTGGNYGYTF; cdr3_nt: TGTGCCTGGAGTTTACCGACAGGGGGCAACTATGGCTACACCTTC
clone_size: .; v_call: TRBV10-3; j_call: TRBJ2-1; d_call: TRBD1; cdr3_aa: CAISVPGQVTEQFF; cdr3_nt: TGTGCCATCAGTGTACCGGGACAGGTAACTGAGCAGTTCTTC
clone_size: .; v_call: TRBV19; j_call: TRBJ2-5; d_call: TRBD2; cdr3_aa: CASSPLAGAQETQYF; cdr3_nt: TGTGCCAGTAGCCCGCTAGCGGGGGCCCAAGAGACCCAGTACTTC
clone_size: .; v_call: TRBV6-5; j_call: TRBJ2-1; d_call: TRBD1; cdr3_aa: CASSYRGLHNEQFF; cdr3_nt: TGTGCCAGCAGTTACAGGGGGCTCCACAATGAGCAGTTCTTC
clone_size: .; v_call: TRBV2; j_call: TRBJ2-1; d_call: .; cdr3_aa: CASSDRGGNEQFF; cdr3_nt: TGTGCCAGCAGTGATCGAGGGGGCAATGAGCAGTTCTTC
clone_size: .; v_call: TRBV9; j_call: TRBJ1-1; d_call: .; cdr3_aa: CASSAVAEGEAFF; cdr3_nt: TGTGCCAGCAGCGCTGTGGCCGAGGGTGAAGCTTTCTTT
clone_size: .; v_call: TRBV18; j_call: TRBJ2-1; d_call: .; cdr3_aa: CASSPDKSSYNEQFF; cdr3_nt: TGTGCCAGCTCACCCGACAAGAGCTCCTACAATGAGCAGTTCTTC
clone_size: few; v_call: TRBV15; j_call: TRBJ1-1; d_call: TRBD1; cdr3_aa: CATSRGGTGRRTEAFF; cdr3_nt: TGTGCCACCAGCAGAGGGGGGACAGGGAGGCGAACTGAAGCTTTCTTT
clone_size: .; v_call: TRBV2; j_call: TRBJ2-1; d_call: .; cdr3_aa: CASSEAGGSAHNEQFF; cdr3_nt: TGTGCCAGCAGTGAAGCGGGGGGTAGCGCTCACAATGAGCAGTTCTTC
clone_size: few; v_call: TRBV27; j_call: TRBJ2-4; d_call: .; cdr3_aa: CASSFLPPSIQYF; cdr3_nt: TGTGCCAGCAGTTTCCTCCCGCCATCTATTCAGTACTTC
clone_size: .; v_call: TRBV5-6; j_call: TRBJ2-1; d_call: .; cdr3_aa: CASSLIGTAYNEQFF; cdr3_nt: TGTGCCAGCAGCTTGATCGGGACGGCCTACAATGAGCAGTTCTTC
clone_size: .; v_call: TRBV27; j_call: TRBJ2-7; d_call: TRBD2; cdr3_aa: CARGAGELGEQYF; cdr3_nt: TGTGCCCGGGGAGCGGGAGAGTTAGGCGAGCAGTACTTC
clone_size: .; v_call: TRBV14; j_call: TRBJ2-7; d_call: TRBD2; cdr3_aa: CASSQDSDVVGGEEQYF; cdr3_nt: TGTGCCAGCAGCCAAGATTCCGACGTTGTGGGAGGGGAAGAGCAGTACTTC
clone_size: .; v_call: TRBV9; j_call: TRBJ2-1; d_call: .; cdr3_aa: CASSPPAHNEQFF; cdr3_nt: TGTGCCAGCAGCCCACCAGCCCACAATGAGCAGTTCTTC
clone_size: .; v_call: TRBV30; j_call: TRBJ2-2; d_call: TRBD1; cdr3_aa: CAWSVPGTGDTGELFF; cdr3_nt: TGTGCCTGGAGTGTACCCGGGACAGGGGACACCGGGGAGCTGTTTTTT
clone_size: few; v_call: TRBV7-3; j_call: TRBJ2-6; d_call: .; cdr3_aa: CASSLLQGVLTF; cdr3_nt: TGTGCCAGCAGCCTCCTTCAGGGCGTCCTGACTTTC
clone_size: .; v_call: TRBV4-2; j_call: TRBJ2-7; d_call: .; cdr3_aa: CASSQDRESYEQYF; cdr3_nt: TGTGCCAGCAGCCAAGACAGGGAATCCTACGAGCAGTACTTC